A selection of T cell receptor beta chains follows, all from one sample in a study of T-cell memory formation after mild COVID-19. TCRdb fed the 5' RACE reads into MiXCR, producing one record per CDR3 protein. The sample contains about 410,000 distinct CDR3 sequences, around 22% of which appear only once. Sequences were obtained from PBMCs or a T cell subset sorted from them (not recorded which). The receptors originated from an adult woman who had mild COVID-19 (a few samples of this study predate the infection). Cell type and time point are not known. CDR3s include the opening cysteine and the closing phenylalanine or tryptophan. The D gene is left open where the match is weak. The size of a clone is reported for some rows only, either as once, few or many, or as a class for expanded clones.

clone_size: -; j_call: TRBJ1-2; v_call: TRBV27; d_call: TRBD1; cdr3_nt: TGTGCCAGCAAACCGGGGACAGGGAGGGCTAACTATGGCTACACCTTC; cdr3_aa: CASKPGTGRANYGYTF
clone_size: many; j_call: TRBJ2-5; v_call: TRBV9; d_call: TRBD2; cdr3_nt: TGTGCCAGCAGCGTCGGGACTACGCCAGCAGAGACCCAGTACTTC; cdr3_aa: CASSVGTTPAETQYF
clone_size: few; j_call: TRBJ2-4; v_call: TRBV20-1; d_call: TRBD2; cdr3_nt: TGCAGTGCTAGAGATGATCGGGGACTAGCGGGAGGGCCGGGGGACATTCAGTACTTC; cdr3_aa: CSARDDRGLAGGPGDIQYF
clone_size: -; j_call: TRBJ2-7; v_call: TRBV6-5; d_call: -; cdr3_nt: TGTGCCAGCAGTTACAGGGGAACTAGTAAGGACGAGCAGTACTTC; cdr3_aa: CASSYRGTSKDEQYF
clone_size: -; j_call: TRBJ1-1; v_call: TRBV12-3/TRBV12-4; d_call: -; cdr3_nt: TGTGCCAGCAGTCTACAGGGAGATGTCACTGAAGCTTTCTTT; cdr3_aa: CASSLQGDVTEAFF
clone_size: many; j_call: TRBJ1-1; v_call: TRBV7-9; d_call: -; cdr3_nt: TGTGCCAGCAGCTTAGGTTCGTTGTCAGGGGAAATGAACACTGAAGCTTTCTTT; cdr3_aa: CASSLGSLSGEMNTEAFF
clone_size: -; j_call: TRBJ2-7; v_call: TRBV9; d_call: -; cdr3_nt: TGTGCCAGCAGCGTAGGCCCGGACACCAAAGAGCAGTACTTC; cdr3_aa: CASSVGPDTKEQYF
clone_size: -; j_call: TRBJ2-1; v_call: TRBV19; d_call: TRBD2; cdr3_nt: TGTGCCAGCACGGGGGGAACCTCTTACAATGAGCAGTTCTTC; cdr3_aa: CASTGGTSYNEQFF
clone_size: few; j_call: TRBJ2-1; v_call: TRBV5-1; d_call: -; cdr3_nt: TGCGCCAGCAGCTTTACAGGTTATCTGCCCAATGAGCAGTTCTTC; cdr3_aa: CASSFTGYLPNEQFF
clone_size: few; j_call: TRBJ1-1; v_call: TRBV27; d_call: -; cdr3_nt: TGTGCCAGCAGCCCCGTCCTATCGAACACTGAAGCTTTCTTT; cdr3_aa: CASSPVLSNTEAFF
clone_size: -; j_call: TRBJ2-3; v_call: TRBV7-8; d_call: TRBD2; cdr3_nt: TGTGCCAGCAGCTTACTTGCGGGGGAGAGCACAGATACGCAGTATTTT; cdr3_aa: CASSLLAGESTDTQYF
clone_size: few; j_call: TRBJ2-1; v_call: TRBV7-2; d_call: TRBD2; cdr3_nt: TGTGCCAGCAGCGCCTATAGCGGGCCCCCCTACAATGAGCAGTTCTTC; cdr3_aa: CASSAYSGPPYNEQFF
clone_size: -; j_call: TRBJ1-5; v_call: TRBV15; d_call: -; cdr3_nt: TGTGCCACCAGCAGAGAATTTCATCAGCCCCAGCATTTT; cdr3_aa: CATSREFHQPQHF
clone_size: -; j_call: TRBJ1-5; v_call: TRBV6-5; d_call: -; cdr3_nt: TGTGCCAGCAGTTACGCTGGGCAGCCCCAGCATTTT; cdr3_aa: CASSYAGQPQHF
clone_size: -; j_call: TRBJ1-5; v_call: TRBV18; d_call: -; cdr3_nt: TGTGCCAGCTCACCAATCGACAGCCATGGCAATCAGCCCCAGCATTTT; cdr3_aa: CASSPIDSHGNQPQHF
clone_size: -; j_call: TRBJ1-5; v_call: TRBV19; d_call: -; cdr3_nt: TGTGCCAGTAGTATAGCTCTCCACCCCGATCAGCCCCAGCATTTT; cdr3_aa: CASSIALHPDQPQHF
clone_size: many; j_call: TRBJ2-7; v_call: TRBV18; d_call: TRBD1; cdr3_nt: TGTGCCAGCTCACAGGACAGGGGGAAGTACGAGCAGTACTTC; cdr3_aa: CASSQDRGKYEQYF
clone_size: few; j_call: TRBJ2-3; v_call: TRBV5-1; d_call: -; cdr3_nt: TGCGCCAGCAGCTTGGAGGGGATAGGCACAGATACGCAGTATTTT; cdr3_aa: CASSLEGIGTDTQYF
clone_size: once; j_call: TRBJ2-3; v_call: TRBV10-1; d_call: TRBD1; cdr3_nt: TGCCTTTCAGACAGGGGGCGTCTTGAGAACACAGATACGCAGTATTTT; cdr3_aa: CLSDRGRLENTDTQYF
clone_size: many; j_call: TRBJ2-2; v_call: TRBV6-5; d_call: -; cdr3_nt: TGTGCCAGCAGTAGCCTAGCCTTCAACGGGGGCACCGGGGAGCTGTTTTTT; cdr3_aa: CASSSLAFNGGTGELFF
clone_size: few; j_call: TRBJ1-1; v_call: TRBV10-3; d_call: -; cdr3_nt: TGTGCCATCAGTGGCCCACTGAACACTGAAGCTTTCTTT; cdr3_aa: CAISGPLNTEAFF
clone_size: -; j_call: TRBJ1-1; v_call: TRBV29-1; d_call: -; cdr3_nt: TGCAGCGCCACCAGATCCATGAACACTGAAGCTTTCTTT; cdr3_aa: CSATRSMNTEAFF
clone_size: -; j_call: TRBJ2-7; v_call: TRBV29-1; d_call: -; cdr3_nt: TGCAGCGCTGTATCCGGGAAACACGAGCAGTACTTC; cdr3_aa: CSAVSGKHEQYF
clone_size: few; j_call: TRBJ2-1; v_call: TRBV7-6; d_call: -; cdr3_nt: TGTGCCAGCAGCATTATTGGCTCCTACAATGAGCAGTTCTTC; cdr3_aa: CASSIIGSYNEQFF
clone_size: -; j_call: TRBJ1-1; v_call: TRBV18; d_call: -; cdr3_nt: TGTGCCAGCTCACCACGAGCACAGGAGGAAGTTTTTCTGGCTTTCTTT; cdr3_aa: CASSPRAQEEVFLAFF
clone_size: few; j_call: TRBJ2-4; v_call: TRBV28; d_call: -; cdr3_nt: TGTGCCAGCAGTCCCCCGGGGGCGGTGGGCATTCAGTACTTC; cdr3_aa: CASSPPGAVGIQYF
clone_size: few; j_call: TRBJ1-5; v_call: TRBV2; d_call: TRBD1; cdr3_nt: TGTGCCAGCAGTCCCGACAGGGGAGTTCAGCCCCAGCATTTT; cdr3_aa: CASSPDRGVQPQHF
clone_size: few; j_call: TRBJ1-2; v_call: TRBV5-1; d_call: -; cdr3_nt: TGCGCCAGCAGCGCGGGCCCACAGGGATTCTATGGCTACACCTTC; cdr3_aa: CASSAGPQGFYGYTF
clone_size: -; j_call: TRBJ1-2; v_call: TRBV3-1; d_call: TRBD1; cdr3_nt: TGTGCCAGCAGCCGAACATGGGACAGAGTCTATGGCTACACCTTC; cdr3_aa: CASSRTWDRVYGYTF
clone_size: few; j_call: TRBJ2-5; v_call: TRBV5-1; d_call: -; cdr3_nt: TGCGCCAGCAGCTGGGGGAGAAGGGAGACCCAGTACTTC; cdr3_aa: CASSWGRRETQYF
clone_size: many; j_call: TRBJ2-5; v_call: TRBV18; d_call: -; cdr3_nt: TGTGCCAGCTCACCCGGGTTTCAAGAGACCCAGTACTTC; cdr3_aa: CASSPGFQETQYF
clone_size: -; j_call: TRBJ2-2; v_call: TRBV7-9; d_call: TRBD2; cdr3_nt: TGTGCCAGCAGCGCTAGACTAGCGTCGAACACCGGGGAGCTGTTTTTT; cdr3_aa: CASSARLASNTGELFF
clone_size: -; j_call: TRBJ2-1; v_call: TRBV29-1; d_call: -; cdr3_nt: TGCAGCGCGGATCGGGGGACAACGAATGAGCAGTTCTTC; cdr3_aa: CSADRGTTNEQFF
clone_size: -; j_call: TRBJ1-5; v_call: TRBV28; d_call: TRBD1; cdr3_nt: TGTGCCAGCAGCTTGGGGACAGGGGGACATAGCAATCAGCCCCAGCATTTT; cdr3_aa: CASSLGTGGHSNQPQHF
clone_size: once; j_call: TRBJ2-7; v_call: TRBV6-6; d_call: -; cdr3_nt: TGTGCCAGCAAAGGCACCAGCTCCTACGAGCAGTACTTC; cdr3_aa: CASKGTSSYEQYF
clone_size: few; j_call: TRBJ1-1; v_call: TRBV29-1; d_call: -; cdr3_nt: TGCAGCGTCGGGGGGTTTTTCGACACTGAAGCTTTCTTT; cdr3_aa: CSVGGFFDTEAFF
clone_size: once; j_call: TRBJ2-3; v_call: TRBV9; d_call: -; cdr3_nt: TGTGCCAGCAGCGCCCACCTAGCGTTCACAGATACGCAGTATTTT; cdr3_aa: CASSAHLAFTDTQYF
clone_size: -; j_call: TRBJ1-1; v_call: TRBV18; d_call: -; cdr3_nt: TGTGCCAGCTCACCGCTCCCTAAGGGGGGGGGAACTGAAGCTTTCTTT; cdr3_aa: CASSPLPKGGGTEAFF
clone_size: many; j_call: TRBJ2-5; v_call: TRBV7-2; d_call: TRBD2; cdr3_nt: TGTGCCAGCAGTTTGGGACTAGCCCAAGAGACCCAGTACTTC; cdr3_aa: CASSLGLAQETQYF
clone_size: few; j_call: TRBJ2-7; v_call: TRBV11-2; d_call: -; cdr3_nt: TGTGCCAGCAGCTTCCCGGACAGAGTAATGTACGAGCAGTACTTC; cdr3_aa: CASSFPDRVMYEQYF
clone_size: few; j_call: TRBJ2-5; v_call: TRBV20-1; d_call: -; cdr3_nt: TGCAGTGCTAGAGATTACTCTATGCGGAACCAAGAGACCCAGTACTTC; cdr3_aa: CSARDYSMRNQETQYF
clone_size: -; j_call: TRBJ1-3; v_call: TRBV20-1; d_call: TRBD1; cdr3_nt: TGCAGTGCCCCGGGAGGGGGCAGCTTAGGCTCTGGAAACACCATATATTTT; cdr3_aa: CSAPGGGSLGSGNTIYF
clone_size: -; j_call: TRBJ2-3; v_call: TRBV4-2; d_call: -; cdr3_nt: TGTGCCAGCAGCCCTGACTGGGGCACAGATACGCAGTATTTT; cdr3_aa: CASSPDWGTDTQYF
clone_size: -; j_call: TRBJ2-1; v_call: TRBV20-1; d_call: TRBD2; cdr3_nt: TGCAGTTTAGGAACTAGGCGGGGGGGTATAGATGAGCAGTTCTTC; cdr3_aa: CSLGTRRGGIDEQFF
clone_size: few; j_call: TRBJ2-3; v_call: TRBV7-9; d_call: -; cdr3_nt: TGTGCCAGCAGCCGACAGAGGTGGGACTTGATGGATACGCAGTATTTT; cdr3_aa: CASSRQRWDLMDTQYF
clone_size: -; j_call: TRBJ2-1; v_call: TRBV5-1; d_call: -; cdr3_nt: TGCGCCAGCAGCCTCGCCCGGGGCCTCAATGAGCAGTTCTTC; cdr3_aa: CASSLARGLNEQFF
clone_size: few; j_call: TRBJ2-2; v_call: TRBV7-9; d_call: -; cdr3_nt: TGTGCCAGCAGCGGCCCTACAGGGAGCACCGGGGAGCTGTTTTTT; cdr3_aa: CASSGPTGSTGELFF
clone_size: -; j_call: TRBJ1-1; v_call: TRBV7-8; d_call: -; cdr3_nt: TGTGCCAGCAGCGAACAGGGTCAGACTGAAGCTTTCTTT; cdr3_aa: CASSEQGQTEAFF
clone_size: few; j_call: TRBJ2-1; v_call: TRBV19; d_call: TRBD1; cdr3_nt: TGTGCCAGTATCCCCCCCGGGACAGGAAGTAATGAGCAGTTCTTC; cdr3_aa: CASIPPGTGSNEQFF
clone_size: -; j_call: TRBJ2-3; v_call: TRBV18; d_call: -; cdr3_nt: TGTGCCAGCTCACCAAATACAGGTGTTCCAGATACGCAGTATTTT; cdr3_aa: CASSPNTGVPDTQYF
clone_size: few; j_call: TRBJ2-7; v_call: TRBV10-3; d_call: -; cdr3_nt: TGTGCCATCAGTGAGACCCCGGGAGCGGACGAGCAGTACTTC; cdr3_aa: CAISETPGADEQYF
clone_size: few; j_call: TRBJ2-1; v_call: TRBV25-1; d_call: TRBD2; cdr3_nt: TGTGCCAGCAGTGAATCCTTAAGCGGGACGTACAATGAGCAGTTCTTC; cdr3_aa: CASSESLSGTYNEQFF
clone_size: few; j_call: TRBJ2-5; v_call: TRBV6-6; d_call: TRBD2; cdr3_nt: TGTGCCAGCAGTCCGGGACTATTTGGGCAAGAGACCCAGTACTTC; cdr3_aa: CASSPGLFGQETQYF
clone_size: -; j_call: TRBJ1-6; v_call: TRBV4-1; d_call: TRBD1; cdr3_nt: TGCGCCAGCAGCCAAGGGTTCGGGACAGGGGATAATTCACCCCTCCACTTT; cdr3_aa: CASSQGFGTGDNSPLHF
clone_size: few; j_call: TRBJ2-1; v_call: TRBV12-3/TRBV12-4; d_call: TRBD2; cdr3_nt: TGTGCCAGCATTCTAGCGGGGCGAAACAATGAGCAGTTCTTC; cdr3_aa: CASILAGRNNEQFF
clone_size: few; j_call: TRBJ2-7; v_call: TRBV10-3; d_call: -; cdr3_nt: TGTGCCATCAGATCCAGTACCTACGAGCAGTACTTC; cdr3_aa: CAIRSSTYEQYF
clone_size: few; j_call: TRBJ2-1; v_call: TRBV29-1; d_call: TRBD2; cdr3_nt: TGCAGCGTTGATAGCGGGATCTACAATGAGCAGTTCTTC; cdr3_aa: CSVDSGIYNEQFF
clone_size: -; j_call: TRBJ2-2; v_call: TRBV9; d_call: -; cdr3_nt: TGTGCCAGCAGCGTAGCTGGGAGATCGAACACCGGGGAGCTGTTTTTT; cdr3_aa: CASSVAGRSNTGELFF
clone_size: -; j_call: TRBJ2-1; v_call: TRBV7-9; d_call: -; cdr3_nt: TGTGCCAGCAGCCCCCTGGGACGCTCCTACAATGAGCAGTTCTTC; cdr3_aa: CASSPLGRSYNEQFF
clone_size: -; j_call: TRBJ1-1; v_call: TRBV6-5; d_call: -; cdr3_nt: TGTGCCAGCAGTTGGGCCAATTTGGCGATGAACACTGAAGCTTTCTTT; cdr3_aa: CASSWANLAMNTEAFF